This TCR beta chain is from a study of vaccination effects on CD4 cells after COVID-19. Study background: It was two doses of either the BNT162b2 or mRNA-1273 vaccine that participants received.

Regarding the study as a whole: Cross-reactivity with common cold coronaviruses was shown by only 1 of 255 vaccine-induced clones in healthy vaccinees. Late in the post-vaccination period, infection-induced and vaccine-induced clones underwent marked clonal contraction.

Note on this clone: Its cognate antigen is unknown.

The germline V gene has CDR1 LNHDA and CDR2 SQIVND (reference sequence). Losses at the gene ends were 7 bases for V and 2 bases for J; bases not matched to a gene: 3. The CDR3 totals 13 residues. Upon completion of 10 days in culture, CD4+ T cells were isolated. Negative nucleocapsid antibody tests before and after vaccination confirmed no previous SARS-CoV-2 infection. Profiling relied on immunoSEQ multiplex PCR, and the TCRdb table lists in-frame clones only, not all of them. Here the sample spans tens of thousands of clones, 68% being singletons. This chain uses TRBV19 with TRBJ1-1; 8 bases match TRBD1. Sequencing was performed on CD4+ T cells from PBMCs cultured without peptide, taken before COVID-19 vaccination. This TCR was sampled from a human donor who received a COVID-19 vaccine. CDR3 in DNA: TGTGCCAGTACGGACAGGGACAACACTGAAGCTTTCTTT. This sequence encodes CASTDRDNTEAFF. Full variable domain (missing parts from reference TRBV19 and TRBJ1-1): DGGITQSPKYLFRKEGQNVTLSCEQNLNHDAMYWYRQDPGQGLRLIYYSQIVNDFQKGDIAEGYSVSREKKESFPLTVTSAQKNPTAFYLCASTDRDNTEAFFGQGTRLTVV.